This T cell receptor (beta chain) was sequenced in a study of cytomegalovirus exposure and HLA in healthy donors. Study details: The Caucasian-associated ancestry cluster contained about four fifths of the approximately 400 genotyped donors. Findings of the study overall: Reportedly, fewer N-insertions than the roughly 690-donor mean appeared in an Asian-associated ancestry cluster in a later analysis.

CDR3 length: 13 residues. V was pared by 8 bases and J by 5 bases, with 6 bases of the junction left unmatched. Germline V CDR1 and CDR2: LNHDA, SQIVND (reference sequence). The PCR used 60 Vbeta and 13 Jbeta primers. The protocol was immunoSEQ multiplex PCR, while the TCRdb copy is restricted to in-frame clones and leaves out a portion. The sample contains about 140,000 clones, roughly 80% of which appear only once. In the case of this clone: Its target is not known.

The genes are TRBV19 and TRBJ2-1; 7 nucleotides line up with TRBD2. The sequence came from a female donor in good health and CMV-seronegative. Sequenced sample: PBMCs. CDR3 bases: TGTGCCAGTGCTCTAGCGGTCCACAATGAGCAGTTCTTC. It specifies CASALAVHNEQFF.